This TCR beta chain originates from a study of blood T cell repertoires in COVID-19. Background on the study: COVID-19 samples collected from the United States, Italy and Spain covered acute and convalescent phases. PBMCs, B-cell-depleted T cells, or T cells provided the cDNA or gDNA that made up the material.

In the authors' methods: Estimates of nucleated cell counts were drawn from the amplification of reference gene primers. Only in-frame clones appear in the TCRdb table, and some are missing; sequencing was by immunoSEQ multiplex PCR. V and J calls and clone size come straight from that table; D and trimming were deduced from the DNA. Counted here are about 12,000 clones, about 85% occurring once; the ten biggest clones make up roughly 5.6%. CDR3 size: 12 residues. Germline lookup yields CDR1 LGHDT and CDR2 YNNKEL (reference sequence). The V end lost 3 bases, the J end lost 2 bases, and 2 bases lay between the germline ends.

Source material: peripheral blood. The TCR comes from a human donor in a cohort sampled during active COVID-19. The chain couples TRBV3-1 (or the pseudogene TRBV3-2) to TRBJ1-3; D is undetermined. As DNA, the CDR3 is TGTGCCAGCAGCCACGCTGGAAACACCATATATTTT. It is translated as CASSHAGNTIYF.